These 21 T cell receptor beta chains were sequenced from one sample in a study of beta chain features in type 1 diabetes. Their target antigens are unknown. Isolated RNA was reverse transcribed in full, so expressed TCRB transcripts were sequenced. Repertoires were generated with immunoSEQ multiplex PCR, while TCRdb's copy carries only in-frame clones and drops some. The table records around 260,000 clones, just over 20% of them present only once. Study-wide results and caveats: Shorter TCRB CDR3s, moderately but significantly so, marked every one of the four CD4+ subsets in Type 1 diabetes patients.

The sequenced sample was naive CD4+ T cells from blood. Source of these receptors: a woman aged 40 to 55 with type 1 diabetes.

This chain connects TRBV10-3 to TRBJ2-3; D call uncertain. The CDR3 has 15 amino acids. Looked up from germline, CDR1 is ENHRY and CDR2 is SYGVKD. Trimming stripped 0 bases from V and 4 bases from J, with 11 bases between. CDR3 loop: CAISESLEISDTQYF. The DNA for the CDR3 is TGTGCCATCAGTGAGTCGTTGGAGATATCAGATACGCAGTATTTT.

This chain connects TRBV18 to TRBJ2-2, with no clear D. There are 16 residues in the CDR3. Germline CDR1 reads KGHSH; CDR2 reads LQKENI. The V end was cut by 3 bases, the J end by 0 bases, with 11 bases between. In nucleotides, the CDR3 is TGTGCCAGCTCACCCGCGACATACGCGAACACCGGGGAGCTGTTTTTT. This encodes CASSPATYANTGELFF.

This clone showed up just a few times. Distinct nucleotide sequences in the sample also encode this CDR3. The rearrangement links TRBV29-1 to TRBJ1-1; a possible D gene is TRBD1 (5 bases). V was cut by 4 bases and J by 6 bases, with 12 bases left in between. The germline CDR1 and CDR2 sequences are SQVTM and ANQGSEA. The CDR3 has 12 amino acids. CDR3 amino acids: CSVVRGGAEAFF. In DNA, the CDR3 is TGCAGCGTTGTTAGGGGTGGCGCTGAAGCTTTCTTT.

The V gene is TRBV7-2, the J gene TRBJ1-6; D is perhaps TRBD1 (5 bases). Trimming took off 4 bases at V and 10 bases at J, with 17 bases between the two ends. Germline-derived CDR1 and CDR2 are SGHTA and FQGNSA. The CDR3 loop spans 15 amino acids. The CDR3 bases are TGTGCCAGCAGCTACTTCGGAGACAGAAGATCACCCCTCCACTTT. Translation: CASSYFGDRRSPLHF. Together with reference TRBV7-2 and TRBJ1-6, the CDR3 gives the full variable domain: GAGVSQSPSNKVTEKGKDVELRCDPISGHTALYWYRQSLGQGLEFLIYFQGNSAPDKSGLPSDRFSAERTGGSVSTLTIQRTQQEDSAVYLCASSYFGDRRSPLHFGNGTRLTVT.

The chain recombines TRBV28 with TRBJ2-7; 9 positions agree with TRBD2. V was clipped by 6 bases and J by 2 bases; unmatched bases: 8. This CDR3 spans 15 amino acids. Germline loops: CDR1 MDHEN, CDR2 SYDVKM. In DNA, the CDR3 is TGTGCCAGCAGCCCCTGGGTAGCGGGAGCCTACGAGCAGTACTTC. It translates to CASSPWVAGAYEQYF.

CDR3 sequence: CASSHAGSLYGYTF. CDR3 in DNA: TGCGCCAGCAGCCACGCCGGGAGTTTATATGGCTACACCTTC. The rearrangement uses TRBV4-1 and TRBJ1-2; no reliable D call. Germline V lookup: CDR1 MGHRA, CDR2 YSYEKL. CDR3 length: 14 amino acids. V lost 3 bases to trimming and J lost 5 bases, with 13 bases between them.

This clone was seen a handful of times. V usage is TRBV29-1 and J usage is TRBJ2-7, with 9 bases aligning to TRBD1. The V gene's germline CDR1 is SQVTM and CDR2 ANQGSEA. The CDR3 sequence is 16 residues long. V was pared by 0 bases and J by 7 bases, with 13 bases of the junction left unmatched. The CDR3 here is CSVEDIWGQGTGEQYF. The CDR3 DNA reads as TGCAGCGTTGAAGATATCTGGGGACAGGGCACGGGTGAGCAGTACTTC.

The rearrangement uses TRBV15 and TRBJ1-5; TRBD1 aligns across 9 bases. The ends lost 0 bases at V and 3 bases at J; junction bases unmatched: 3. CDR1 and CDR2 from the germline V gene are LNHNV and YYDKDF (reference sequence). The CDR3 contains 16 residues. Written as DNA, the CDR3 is TGTGCCACCAGCAGAGATGACAGGGGGGTCAATCAGCCCCAGCATTTT. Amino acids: CATSRDDRGVNQPQHF. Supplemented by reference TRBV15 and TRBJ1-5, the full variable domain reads DAMVIQNPRYQVTQFGKPVTLSCSQTLNHNVMYWYQQKSSQAPKLLFHYYDKDFNNEADTPDNFQSRRPNTSFCFLDIRSPGLGDTAMYLCATSRDDRGVNQPQHFGDGTRLSIL.

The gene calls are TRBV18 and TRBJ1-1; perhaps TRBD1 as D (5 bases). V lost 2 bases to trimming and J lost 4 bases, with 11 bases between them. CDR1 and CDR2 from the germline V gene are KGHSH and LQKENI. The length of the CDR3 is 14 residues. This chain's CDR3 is CASSPSQGSTEAFF. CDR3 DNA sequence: TGTGCCAGCTCACCAAGTCAGGGCAGCACTGAAGCTTTCTTT.

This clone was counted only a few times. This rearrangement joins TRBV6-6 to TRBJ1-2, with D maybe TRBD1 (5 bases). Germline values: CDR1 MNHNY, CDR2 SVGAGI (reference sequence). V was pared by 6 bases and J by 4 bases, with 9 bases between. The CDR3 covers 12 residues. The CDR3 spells CASSPDSYGYTF. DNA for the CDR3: TGTGCCAGCAGCCCTGACAGCTATGGCTACACCTTC.

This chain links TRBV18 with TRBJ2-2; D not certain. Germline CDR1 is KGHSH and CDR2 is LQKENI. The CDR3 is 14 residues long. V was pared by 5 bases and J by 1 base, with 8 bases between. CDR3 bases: TGTGCCAGCTCATGGCGGCAGAACACCGGGGAGCTGTTTTTT. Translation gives CASSWRQNTGELFF.

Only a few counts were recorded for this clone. CDR3 region: CASSLWASGLKETQYF. DNA of the CDR3: TGTGCCAGCAGCTTATGGGCTAGCGGGTTAAAAGAGACCCAGTACTTC. V usage is TRBV11-2 and J usage is TRBJ2-5, with 8 bases that match TRBD2. The CDR3 has 16 residues. V lost 2 bases to trimming and J lost 3 bases; unmatched junction nucleotides: 8. CDR1 is SGHAT, CDR2 FQNNGV, per germline.

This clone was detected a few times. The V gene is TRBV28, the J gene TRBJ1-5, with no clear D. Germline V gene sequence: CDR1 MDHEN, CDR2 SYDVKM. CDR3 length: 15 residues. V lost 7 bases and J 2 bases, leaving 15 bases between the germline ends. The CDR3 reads CASTQRRRGNQPQHF. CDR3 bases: TGTGCCAGCACCCAGCGTCGTCGGGGCAATCAGCCCCAGCATTTT.

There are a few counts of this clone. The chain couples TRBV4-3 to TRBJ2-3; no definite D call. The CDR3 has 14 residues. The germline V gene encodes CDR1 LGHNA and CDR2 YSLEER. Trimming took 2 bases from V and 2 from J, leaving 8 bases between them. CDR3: CASSQRGDTDTQYF. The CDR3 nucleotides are TGCGCCAGCAGCCAACGAGGCGACACAGATACGCAGTATTTT.

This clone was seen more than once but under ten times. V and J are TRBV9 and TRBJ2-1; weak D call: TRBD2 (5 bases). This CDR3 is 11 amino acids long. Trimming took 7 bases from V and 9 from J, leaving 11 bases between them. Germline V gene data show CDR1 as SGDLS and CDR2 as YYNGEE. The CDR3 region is CASAGLAEQFF. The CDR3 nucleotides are TGTGCCAGCGCCGGACTCGCTGAGCAGTTCTTC.

In nucleotides, the CDR3 is TGTGCCACCGGAGGAATAGCTTCACCCCTCCACTTT. Translation gives CATGGIASPLHF. The chain is built from TRBV19 and TRBJ1-6, with D hard to call. CDR3 length: 12 residues. V was clipped by 10 bases and J by 9 bases, with 13 bases between them. Germline V gives CDR1 LNHDA, CDR2 SQIVND (reference sequence).

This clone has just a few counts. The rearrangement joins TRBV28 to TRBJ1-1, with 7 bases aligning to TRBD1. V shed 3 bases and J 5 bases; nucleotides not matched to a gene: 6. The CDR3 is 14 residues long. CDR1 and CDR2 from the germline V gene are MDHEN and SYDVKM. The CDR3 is CASSLDSQGTEAFF. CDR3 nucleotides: TGTGCCAGCAGTTTGGACTCACAGGGGACTGAAGCTTTCTTT.

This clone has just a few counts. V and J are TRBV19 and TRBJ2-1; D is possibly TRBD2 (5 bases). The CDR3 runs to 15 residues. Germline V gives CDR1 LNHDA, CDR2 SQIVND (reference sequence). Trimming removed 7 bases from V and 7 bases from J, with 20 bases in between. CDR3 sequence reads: CASTPTGGGENEQFF. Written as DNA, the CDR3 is TGTGCCAGTACCCCAACTGGCGGAGGAGAGAATGAGCAGTTCTTC.

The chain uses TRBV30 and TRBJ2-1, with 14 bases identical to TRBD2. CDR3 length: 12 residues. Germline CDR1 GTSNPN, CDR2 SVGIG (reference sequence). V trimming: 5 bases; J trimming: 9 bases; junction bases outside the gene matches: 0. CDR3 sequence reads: CAWGLAGGEQFF. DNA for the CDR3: TGTGCCTGGGGACTAGCGGGAGGTGAGCAGTTCTTC.

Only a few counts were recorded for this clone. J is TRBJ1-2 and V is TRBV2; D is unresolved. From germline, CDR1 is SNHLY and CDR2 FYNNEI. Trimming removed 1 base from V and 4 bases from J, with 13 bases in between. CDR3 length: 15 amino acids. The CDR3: CASSEVTRQFYGYTF. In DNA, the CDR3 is TGTGCCAGCAGTGAAGTGACTAGGCAGTTCTATGGCTACACCTTC.

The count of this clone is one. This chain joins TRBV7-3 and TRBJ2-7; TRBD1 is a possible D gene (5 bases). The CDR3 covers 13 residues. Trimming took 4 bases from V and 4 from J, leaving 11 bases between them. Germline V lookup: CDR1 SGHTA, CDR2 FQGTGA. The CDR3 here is CASSYTRDYEQYF. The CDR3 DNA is TGTGCCAGCAGCTACACCAGGGATTACGAGCAGTACTTC.